The clone carrying this T cell receptor (beta chain) was recorded a few times. The sample belongs to a study of T-cell reconstitution after alpha-beta-depleted transplantation in children. Unique molecular identifiers were incorporated when the TCRbeta library was constructed. TCRdb analysed the PCR reads with MiXCR anew, one entry per CDR3 protein. The table records about 500,000 distinct CDR3 sequences, about 30% of them present only once. Germline CDR1 and CDR2: KGHSH and LQKENI. J gave up 7 bases and V 1 base, and 0 bases lay outside the gene matches. The CDR3 has 13 residues. The receptor was derived from a human donor who donated a stem cell graft to a child with aplastic anemia. This chain joins TRBV18 and TRBJ1-4, with 7 bases lining up with TRBD1. The material sequenced was PBMCs from the stem cell graft donor, taken from the stem cell graft. The CDR3: CASSPQGAEKLFF. The CDR3 nucleotides are TGTGCCAGCTCACCACAGGGGGCTGAAAAACTGTTTTTT.